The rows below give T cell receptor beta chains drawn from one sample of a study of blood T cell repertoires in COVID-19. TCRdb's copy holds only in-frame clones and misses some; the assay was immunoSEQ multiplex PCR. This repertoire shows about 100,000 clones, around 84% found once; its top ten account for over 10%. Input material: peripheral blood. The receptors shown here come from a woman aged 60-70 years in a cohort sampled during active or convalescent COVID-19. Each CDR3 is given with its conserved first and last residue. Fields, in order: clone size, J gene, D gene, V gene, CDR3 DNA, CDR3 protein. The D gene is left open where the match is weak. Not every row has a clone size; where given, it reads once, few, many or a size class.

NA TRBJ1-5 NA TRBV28 TGTGCCAGCAGTTTACAGGCGATAAGCAATCAGCCCCAGCATTTT CASSLQAISNQPQHF
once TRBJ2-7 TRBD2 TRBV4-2 TGTGCCAGCAGCCAAGGCGAACTAGCGGGGACCTACGAGCAGTACTTC CASSQGELAGTYEQYF
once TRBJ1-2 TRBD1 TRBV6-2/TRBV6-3 TGTGCCAGCAGTTACCTCTCTCAACGACAGGGACCCGAGTATGGCTACACCTTC CASSYLSQRQGPEYGYTF
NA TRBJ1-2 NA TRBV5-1 TGCGCCAGCAGCTTTGAGGGTTCTGGCTACACCTTC CASSFEGSGYTF
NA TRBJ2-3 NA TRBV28 TGTGCCAGCAGTTTAGCGGGGGCCACAGATACGCAGTATTTT CASSLAGATDTQYF
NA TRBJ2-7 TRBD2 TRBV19 TGTGCCAGTAGTGTGGTAGCGGGGAACTACGAGCAGTACTTC CASSVVAGNYEQYF
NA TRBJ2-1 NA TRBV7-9 TGTGCCAGCAGCTTAGGGGGTCACTCGGGAAGGGAGCAGTTCTTC CASSLGGHSGREQFF
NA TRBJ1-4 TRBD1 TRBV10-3 TGTGCCATCAGTTTACAGGGGAACGGTGAAAAACTGTTTTTT CAISLQGNGEKLFF
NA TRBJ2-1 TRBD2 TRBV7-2 TGTGCCAGCAGCTCCCGAATTAGCGGGAGGGCCTACAATGAGCAGTTCTTC CASSSRISGRAYNEQFF
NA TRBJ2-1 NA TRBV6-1 TGTGCCAGCAGTGCCCGTGGCGGGGGCCACATGAATGAGCAGTTCTTC CASSARGGGHMNEQFF
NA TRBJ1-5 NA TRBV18 TGTGCCAGCTCACCCCAAGGGGTGGAAAAGCCCCAGCATTTT CASSPQGVEKPQHF
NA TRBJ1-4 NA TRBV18 TGTGCCAGCTCACCTTCAGGGGACAATGAAAAACTGTTTTTT CASSPSGDNEKLFF
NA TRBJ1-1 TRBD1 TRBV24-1 TGTGCCACCGCATCGGGACAGATAAAACCGGAAGCTTTCTTT CATASGQIKPEAFF
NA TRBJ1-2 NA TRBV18 TGTGCCAGCTCACCATCAGGGGATGGCTACACCTTC CASSPSGDGYTF
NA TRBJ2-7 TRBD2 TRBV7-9 TGTGCCAGCAGAGGGGACTATAACTACGAGCAGTACTTC CASRGDYNYEQYF
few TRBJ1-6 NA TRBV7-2 TGTGCCAGCAGCTTAAAGAGGGCTCGACAGGCCCGCGGTTCACCCCTCCACTTT CASSLKRARQARGSPLHF
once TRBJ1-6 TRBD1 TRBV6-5 TGTGCCAGCAGTTACGAGGGGGCTTTAGACTATCCCCTCCACTTT CASSYEGALDYPLHF
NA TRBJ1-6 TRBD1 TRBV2 TGTGCCAGCAGGCCGGGACAGGGAGATTCACCCCTCCACTTT CASRPGQGDSPLHF
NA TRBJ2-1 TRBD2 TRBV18 TGTGCCAGCTCTCGACTAGCGGGAGCCGGCAATGAGCAGTTCTTC CASSRLAGAGNEQFF
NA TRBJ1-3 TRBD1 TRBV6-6 TGTGCCAGCAGTTCGGGACAGGGAGGCGGAAACACCATATATTTT CASSSGQGGGNTIYF
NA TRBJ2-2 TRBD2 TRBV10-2 TGCGCCAGCAGTGGGAAGTATAGCGGGGGGGCGAACACCGGGGAGCTGTTTTTT CASSGKYSGGANTGELFF
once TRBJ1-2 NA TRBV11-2 TGTGCCAGCAGCCAGACAGGACCACTTTATGGCTACACCTTC CASSQTGPLYGYTF
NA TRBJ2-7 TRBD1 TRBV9 TGTGCCAGCAGCCCCCAGGGGGCCCTCTACGAGCAGTACTTC CASSPQGALYEQYF
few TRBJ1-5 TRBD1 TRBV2 TGTGCCAGCAGTGAGTCATTAGGGGGCCGGCAGCCCCAGCATTTT CASSESLGGRQPQHF
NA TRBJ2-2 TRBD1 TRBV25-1 TGTGCCAGCACCGGACAGGGGTTTGCCGGGGAGCTGTTTTTT CASTGQGFAGELFF
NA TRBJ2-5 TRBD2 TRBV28 TGTGCCAGTTTGGCACTAGCGGGAGAGACCCAGTACTTC CASLALAGETQYF
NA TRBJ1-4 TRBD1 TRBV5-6 TGTGCCAGCAGCTTGGCAGGGGGTGCCACTAATGAAAAACTGTTTTTT CASSLAGGATNEKLFF
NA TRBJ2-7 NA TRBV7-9 TGTGCCAGCAGCTTAGCGCTCGGGTACGAGCAGTACTTC CASSLALGYEQYF
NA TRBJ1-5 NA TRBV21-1 TGTGCCAGCAGCCCAACCCGGGGATACCGGCAGCCCCAGCATTTT CASSPTRGYRQPQHF
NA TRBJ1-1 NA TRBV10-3 TGTGCCATCAGTCAGGGAACGAGCACTGAAGCTTTCTTT CAISQGTSTEAFF
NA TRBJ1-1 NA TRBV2 TGTGCCCGGAGTAAGGGGTTGAACACTGAAGCTTTCTTT CARSKGLNTEAFF
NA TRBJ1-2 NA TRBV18 TGTGCCAGCTCACCCGACAGTAACTATGGCTACACCTTC CASSPDSNYGYTF
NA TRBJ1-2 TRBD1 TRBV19 TGTGCCAGTACCCTAACTCTCGACAGGGACCCATTC CASTLTLDRDPF
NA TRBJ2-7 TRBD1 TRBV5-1 TGCGCCAGCAGCTTGGAAGAGGGGGCGAGAGAGCAGTACTTC CASSLEEGAREQYF
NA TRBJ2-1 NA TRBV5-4 TGTGCCAGCAGCTCGGCTAGTGATGAGCAGTTCTTC CASSSASDEQFF
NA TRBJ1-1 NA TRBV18 TGTGCCAGCTCAGGACAGATGAACACTGAAGCTTTCTTT CASSGQMNTEAFF
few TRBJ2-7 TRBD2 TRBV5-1 TGCGCCAGCAGCCCAAGCGGGAGTGTATACGAGCAGTACTTC CASSPSGSVYEQYF
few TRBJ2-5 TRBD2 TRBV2 TGTGCCAGCAGTACCACCGTCGGGACTAGCGGGGGGGCTCTGGAGACCCAGTACTTC CASSTTVGTSGGALETQYF
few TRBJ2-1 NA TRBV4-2 TGTGCCAGCAGCCAAGCCAGGCGCTCCTACAATGAGCAGTTCTTC CASSQARRSYNEQFF
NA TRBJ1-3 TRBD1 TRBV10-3 TGTGCCATCAGTAGGACAGGGGTTGGAAACACCATATATTTT CAISRTGVGNTIYF
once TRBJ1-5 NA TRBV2 TGTGCCAGCAGGGGCGGGTTCGGAGTTTCAAATCAGCCCCAGCATTTT CASRGGFGVSNQPQHF
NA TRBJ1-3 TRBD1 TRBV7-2 TGTGCCAGCAGCTTATTAGGACAGGGGGCCTCAAGCTCTGGAAACACCATATATTTT CASSLLGQGASSSGNTIYF
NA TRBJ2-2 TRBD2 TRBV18 TGTGCCAGCTCACCGATGATAGCGGGAAACACCGGGGAGCTGTTTTTT CASSPMIAGNTGELFF
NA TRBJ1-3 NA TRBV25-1 TGTGCCAGCAGTGCCGGACATACTTCTGGAAACACCATATATTTT CASSAGHTSGNTIYF
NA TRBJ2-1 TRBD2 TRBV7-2 TGTGCCAGCAGCCCCTCCGGGGGGGTCGCCTACAATGAGCAGTTCTTC CASSPSGGVAYNEQFF
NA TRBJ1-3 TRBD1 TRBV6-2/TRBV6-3 TGTGCCAGCAGCCTCCAAAGGACAGGGGACTCTGGAAACACCATATATTTT CASSLQRTGDSGNTIYF
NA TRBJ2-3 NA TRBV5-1 TGCGCCAGCAGCTTTGGATTAGCGCACACAGATACGCAGTATTTT CASSFGLAHTDTQYF
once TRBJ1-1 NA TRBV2 TGTGCCAGCAGCCGAGGAGGGAAAGGCGCCTTCGGAGCTTTCTTT CASSRGGKGAFGAFF
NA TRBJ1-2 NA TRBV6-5 TGTGCCAGCAGTTATACGGGCAGGGGCTATGGCTACACCTTC CASSYTGRGYGYTF
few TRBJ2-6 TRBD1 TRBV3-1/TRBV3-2 TGTGCCAGCAGCCTCCCCTGGGGACAGGGGGTCCCTGGGGCCAACGTCCTGACTTTC CASSLPWGQGVPGANVLTF
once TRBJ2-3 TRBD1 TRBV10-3 TGTGCCGCACGGACAGGGAGTACGCAGTATTTT CAARTGSTQYF
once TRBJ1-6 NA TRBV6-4 TGTGCCAGCAGTGACACAGGCAACTATAATTCACCCCTCCACTTT CASSDTGNYNSPLHF
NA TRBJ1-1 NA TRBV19 TGTGCCAGTAGTATTCAGGGCGCTGAAGCTTTCTTT CASSIQGAEAFF
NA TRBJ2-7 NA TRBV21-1 TGTGCCAGCAGCACGGAAAGCGGGAGTCTCAACGAGCAGTACTTC CASSTESGSLNEQYF
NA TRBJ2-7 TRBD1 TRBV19 TGTGCCAGTAGAGCCCCCGGACAGGTCTCCTACGAGCAGTACTTC CASRAPGQVSYEQYF
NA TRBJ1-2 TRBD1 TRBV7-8 TGTGCCAGCAGCTTAGTCAGGCGACAGGGAAAGGATGGCTACACCTTC CASSLVRRQGKDGYTF
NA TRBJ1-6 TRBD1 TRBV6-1 TGTGCCAGCAGTGAAGACAGGGGATTCTCTTCACCCCTCCACTTT CASSEDRGFSSPLHF
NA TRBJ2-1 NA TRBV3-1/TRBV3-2 TGTGCCAGCAGCCAAGGGGAGGCGAGGTTCTATGAGCAGTTCTTC CASSQGEARFYEQFF
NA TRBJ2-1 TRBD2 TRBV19 TGTGCCAGTACCCGGACTAGCGGGACCAATGAGCAGTTCTTC CASTRTSGTNEQFF
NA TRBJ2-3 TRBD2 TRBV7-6 TGTGCCAGCAGCTTATTGAGGCTAGCGGGAACAGATACGCAGTATTTT CASSLLRLAGTDTQYF